The 21 T cell receptor beta chains presented below share a single source sample, sequenced in a study of cytomegalovirus exposure and HLA in healthy donors. PCR employed 60 Vbeta and 13 Jbeta primers. Sequencing was performed with immunoSEQ multiplex PCR; in TCRdb, only in-frame clones are kept and a portion is missing. Among about 120,000 clones listed, 15% were seen once. Sequenced: PBMCs. The receptor set was obtained from a woman in her late teens or twenties in good health and CMV-seronegative.

This clone was seen a few times. This rearrangement joins TRBV15 to TRBJ2-7; TRBD1 matches 11 bases. Trimming took 11 bases from V and 4 from J; bases not matched to a gene: 7. This CDR3 has 13 amino acids. Germline loops: CDR1 LNHNV, CDR2 YYDKDF (reference sequence). CDR3 sequence reads: CAAGTGGWYEQYF. The DNA for the CDR3 is TGTGCCGCCGGGACAGGGGGTTGGTACGAGCAGTACTTC.

The chain carries TRBV29-1 and TRBJ2-1, with D tentatively TRBD1 (5 bases). Germline V gene sequence: CDR1 SQVTM, CDR2 ANQGSEA. V lost 4 bases, J lost 10 bases, and 11 bases lay in between. CDR3 length: 11 amino acids. CDR3 sequence: CSVGRSGEQFF. The CDR3 coding sequence is TGCAGCGTTGGGCGGTCAGGGGAGCAGTTCTTC.

The CDR3 DNA reads as TGTGCCAGCAGCTGGGGATCGGGGGGCTATGAGCAGTTCTTC. Translated, it gives CASSWGSGGYEQFF. The chain carries TRBV5-6 and TRBJ2-1; possibly TRBD2 for D (7 bases). Germline V gives CDR1 SGHDT, CDR2 YYEEEE. This CDR3 comprises 14 residues. Trimming left V 3 bases short and J 8 bases short, with 15 bases between. The entire variable domain, with the rest obtained from reference TRBV5-6 and TRBJ2-1, is as follows: DAGVTQSPTHLIKTRGQQVTLRCSPKSGHDTVSWYQQALGQGPQFIFQYYEEEERQRGNFPDRFSGHQFPNYSSELNVNALLLGDSALYLCASSWGSGGYEQFFGPGTRLTVL.

This clone was counted only a few times. V is TRBV6-4 and J is TRBJ2-7, with 9 bases lining up with TRBD1. J lost 5 bases, V lost 5 bases, and 10 bases had no gene match. CDR3 length: 15 amino acids. Germline CDR1 reads MRHNA; CDR2 reads SNTAGT. The CDR3, as DNA: TGTGCCAGCAGTCCCGGGACAGGGAGTTCCCACGAGCAGTACTTC. Its protein product is CASSPGTGSSHEQYF.

This clone was detected only a few times. The chain is built from TRBV6-5 and TRBJ2-3; TRBD2 is a possible D gene (6 bases). This CDR3 is 14 amino acids long. Germline assignment: CDR1 MNHEY and CDR2 SVGAGI. V lost 6 bases to trimming and J lost 2 bases, with 12 bases between them. The CDR3 DNA reads as TGTGCCAGCAGCTCCGGAGGGTTCACAGATACGCAGTATTTT. Residues: CASSSGGFTDTQYF.

This clone appeared a few times. The chain is built from TRBV6-1 and TRBJ2-7; no firm D call. Trimming shortened V by 4 bases and J by 2 bases, and 18 bases separated the two germline ends. In germline, CDR1 is MNHNS, CDR2 SASEGT. CDR3 length: 16 residues. CDR3 residues: CASSVREAPPTYEQYF. CDR3 bases: TGTGCCAGCAGTGTACGTGAGGCCCCCCCCACCTACGAGCAGTACTTC.

The table lists this clone with a few counts. The V gene is TRBV11-2, the J gene TRBJ2-3, with a possible D match to TRBD1 (6 bases). The germline V gene has CDR1 SGHAT and CDR2 FQNNGV. The CDR3 consists of 15 residues. The germline V and J ends were trimmed by 4 bases and 3 bases, with 14 bases remaining between them. CDR3 coding DNA: TGTGCCAGCAGCTCCTGGCAGGGGCGAACAGATACGCAGTATTTT. This gives the protein CASSSWQGRTDTQYF.

This clone was found a few times. Other DNA sequences in this specimen translate into the identical CDR3. The J gene is TRBJ1-6, the V gene TRBV15; D gene uncertain. V dropped 0 bases and J dropped 0 bases, with 9 bases sitting between them. The CDR3 consists of 17 residues. Germline V gene data show CDR1 as LNHNV and CDR2 as YYDKDF (reference sequence). The CDR3 sequence: CATSRDSQLSYNSPLHF. CDR3 nucleotide sequence: TGTGCCACCAGCAGAGACTCTCAACTCTCCTATAATTCACCCCTCCACTTT.

V is TRBV28 and J is TRBJ1-6; D is unclear. Germline CDR1 MDHEN, CDR2 SYDVKM. This CDR3 has 16 residues. The V gene lost 2 bases and the J gene lost 6 bases, with 14 bases spanning the gap. CDR3: CASSLVPGYSNSPLHF. The CDR3 nucleotides read TGTGCCAGCAGTTTAGTCCCGGGGTACTCTAATTCACCCCTCCACTTT.

The chain employs TRBV30 and TRBJ1-3; D gene ambiguous. The CDR3 is 12 residues long. Germline V lookup: CDR1 GTSNPN, CDR2 SVGIG (reference sequence). The V and J ends lost 3 bases and 3 bases respectively, with 6 bases between them. CDR3 in amino acids: CAWSFGGNTIYF. The CDR3 DNA is TGTGCCTGGAGCTTCGGTGGAAACACCATATATTTT.

The table lists this clone with a few counts. The rearrangement uses TRBV28 and TRBJ2-7; TRBD2 matches 8 bases. The CDR3 covers 12 residues. CDR1 MDHEN and CDR2 SYDVKM come from the germline V gene. The ends lost 8 bases at V and 3 bases at J; junction bases unmatched: 3. Here the CDR3 reads CASGGLVYEQYF. CDR3 DNA sequence: TGTGCCAGCGGGGGACTAGTCTACGAGCAGTACTTC.

This clone showed up just a few times. V usage is TRBV28 and J usage is TRBJ1-1, with D unresolved. V dropped 5 bases and J dropped 4 bases, with 17 bases sitting between them. CDR1 is MDHEN, CDR2 SYDVKM, per germline. The CDR3 is made up of 15 amino acids. Here the CDR3 DNA reads TGTGCCAGCAGTCTCCTAGGCCAAGCTCGCACTGAAGCTTTCTTT. Translated: CASSLLGQARTEAFF. The full variable domain, with the rest looked up from reference TRBV28 and TRBJ1-1, is DVKVTQSSRYLVKRTGEKVFLECVQDMDHENMFWYRQDPGLGLRLIYFSYDVKMKEKGDIPEGYSVSREKKERFSLILESASTNQTSMYLCASSLLGQARTEAFFGQGTRLTVV.

This clone was observed a handful of times. This sequence joins TRBV29-1 and TRBJ1-2, with TRBD1 as a possible D gene (5 bases). Per germline, CDR1 SQVTM and CDR2 ANQGSEA. This CDR3 comprises 14 residues. Trimming left V 3 bases short and J 1 base short, with 12 bases between. The CDR3 DNA follows: TGCAGCGTTGATAGGGGCCAGGTTAACTATGGCTACACCTTC. It specifies CSVDRGQVNYGYTF.

This clone was found a few times. V and J are TRBV27 and TRBJ1-5; TRBD1 agrees at 8 bases. The CDR3 covers 16 residues. Germline V CDR1 and CDR2: MNHEY, SMNVEV (reference sequence). The ends lost 4 bases at V and 2 bases at J; junction bases unmatched: 7. The CDR3: CASSSKQGVGNQPQHF. The CDR3 DNA reads as TGTGCCAGCAGTTCAAAACAGGGGGTCGGCAATCAGCCCCAGCATTTT.

J is TRBJ1-4 and V is TRBV2, with TRBD1 identical over 7 bases. CDR1 and CDR2 (germline): SNHLY, FYNNEI. V shed 2 bases and J 7 bases; nucleotides not matched to a gene: 4. The CDR3 loop spans 14 amino acids. As DNA, the CDR3 is TGTGCCAGCAGTGAAATCAGGGGGACTGAAAAACTGTTTTTT. It translates to CASSEIRGTEKLFF.

V usage is TRBV9 and J usage is TRBJ1-2, with 12 bases matching TRBD1. CDR3 length: 20 amino acids. Germline V gene lookup returns CDR1 SGDLS and CDR2 YYNGEE. Trimming took 0 bases from V and 3 from J; bases not matched to a gene: 15. The CDR3: CASSVATGTGGDGGDYGYTF. CDR3 DNA sequence: TGTGCCAGCAGCGTAGCTACAGGGACAGGGGGCGACGGTGGGGACTATGGCTACACCTTC.

The CDR3 sequence: CASSYSRQGNPYEQYF. The CDR3 nucleotides are TGTGCCAGCAGTTACTCGAGGCAGGGGAACCCCTACGAGCAGTACTTC. This sequence joins TRBV6-5 and TRBJ2-7, with a weak D call TRBD1 (6 bases). The V end lost 0 bases, the J end lost 2 bases, and 14 bases lay between the germline ends. The CDR3 spans 16 residues. CDR1 is MNHEY and CDR2 is SVGAGI in the germline V gene.

This sequence joins TRBV10-3 and TRBJ2-5, with a possible D match to TRBD2 (7 bases). The V end lost 5 bases, the J end lost 7 bases, and 29 bases lay between the germline ends. Germline CDR1 ENHRY, CDR2 SYGVKD. CDR3 length: 18 amino acids. The CDR3 here is CAISYPPGGGTDEVTQYF. The CDR3 DNA reads as TGTGCCATCAGTTACCCCCCTGGCGGGGGCACGGATGAGGTGACCCAGTACTTC.

This clone has a handful of counts. V usage is TRBV7-8 and J usage is TRBJ1-4, with 8 positions matching TRBD1. Germline lookup yields CDR1 SGHVS and CDR2 FQNEAQ. The CDR3 loop spans 16 amino acids. J lost 8 bases, V lost 5 bases, and 13 bases had no gene match. The CDR3 reads CASSLKRTGLYEKLFF. CDR3 DNA: TGTGCCAGCAGCCTCAAAAGGACAGGGTTGTACGAAAAACTGTTTTTT.

This clone was seen a few times. The chain joins TRBV5-4 to TRBJ1-2; D gene ambiguous. Trimming stripped 4 bases from V and 6 bases from J, with 16 bases between. Germline V CDR1 and CDR2: SGHNT, YYREEE (reference sequence). The length of the CDR3 is 14 residues. The CDR3 DNA reads as TGTGCCAGCAGCAAGGGTTCGGGGATTAATGGCTACACCTTC. Protein product: CASSKGSGINGYTF.

This clone was detected a few times. This sequence joins TRBV6-1 and TRBJ1-2; weak D call: TRBD1 (6 bases). The CDR3 covers 15 residues. From germline, CDR1 is MNHNS and CDR2 SASEGT. The V gene lost 1 base and the J gene lost 2 bases, with 11 bases spanning the gap. The CDR3 coding sequence is TGTGCCAGCAGTGAAGTCCCAAGGGGGAACTATGGCTACACCTTC. Translation gives CASSEVPRGNYGYTF.